Many counts were recorded for the clone carrying this T cell receptor (beta chain). Antigen unknown. This sample is drawn from a study of Graves' ophthalmopathy and Graves' hyperthyroidism. Patients were left out if they had other autoimmune diseases, uncontrolled infections, pregnancy or lactation. Each diagnosis was determined on the basis of clinical symptoms, serum thyroxine, TRAb, thyroid ultrasound and orbital computed tomography. The study, taken as a whole, reports: Appearing in blood as well were most expanded thyroid clonotypes above 0.001 frequency. Predictions made by the model for ophthalmopathy progression reached 65% to 71% sensitivity and approximately 78% specificity.

Per the germline V gene, CDR1 is SGHVS and CDR2 is FQNEAQ. V was clipped by 0 bases and J by 5 bases; unmatched bases: 12. The length of the CDR3 is 17 residues. As the template, RNA transcripts were used to amplify TCR beta CDR3 regions. HTBI-primed first-round RT-PCR preceded second-round multiplex PCR. TCRdb fed the multiplex PCR reads into MiXCR, producing one record per CDR3 protein. The table records about 400,000 distinct CDR3 sequences, around 17% of them present only once. The source is a woman in her late teens or twenties with Graves' ophthalmopathy. The chain combines TRBV7-8 with TRBJ2-5; 7 positions match TRBD1. Sequencing was carried out using peripheral blood. The CDR3 DNA is TGTGCCAGCAGCTTAGCCCCGACCTACAGGGGCCGGGAGACCCAGTACTTC. The encoded protein is CASSLAPTYRGRETQYF.